The clone carrying this T cell receptor beta chain turned up a few times. The record originates from a study of early T cells in non-severe SARS-CoV-2 infection. From the 5' RACE reads, TCRdb called clonotypes with MiXCR, one entry per CDR3 protein. The top ten clones hold over 1.2% of a sample with around 80,000 distinct CDR3 sequences, roughly an eighth of them seen once. Material for sequencing was whole blood. This receptor was taken from an adult who was a healthcare worker with PCR-confirmed SARS-CoV-2 infection or an uninfected control (not recorded which).

CDR3 in amino acids: CASSLSGVQPQHF. Here the CDR3 DNA reads TGTGCCAGCAGTTTATCAGGGGTTCAGCCCCAGCATTTT. The rearrangement uses TRBV6-2 or TRBV6-3 and TRBJ1-5; weak D call: TRBD1 (6 bases). V gave up 4 bases and J gave up 6 bases, with 10 bases separating them. The CDR3 runs 13 residues. The germline V gene encodes CDR1 MNHEY and CDR2 SVGEGT.